This entry describes one T cell receptor beta chain. With 4 bases clipped from V and 6 bases from J, the junction kept 2 bases outside the gene matches. Germline CDR1 is SGHAT and CDR2 is FQNNGV. The CDR3 has 12 residues. Profiling relied on immunoSEQ multiplex PCR, and the TCRdb table lists in-frame clones only, not all of them. In the table there are roughly 350,000 clones, 88% of which are singletons. The sample is drawn from a study of blood T cell repertoires in COVID-19. Turning to the study itself: From T cells, B-cell-depleted T cells, or PBMCs came the material, which was cDNA or gDNA.

Patients of the Seattle cohort, enrolled during active infection, were followed longitudinally. The clonotype comes from a woman in her 70s with COVID-19, enrolled during active disease. This chain links TRBV11-2 with TRBJ1-2, with TRBD1 identical over 7 bases. Sequenced: peripheral blood. The CDR3 coding sequence is TGTGCCAGCAGCTCCCAGGGGGATGGCTACACCTTC. It specifies CASSSQGDGYTF.